Listed below are T cell receptor beta chains from one sample, sequenced in a study of ipilimumab plus nivolumab after autologous stem cell transplantation. Libraries were prepared by immunoSEQ multiplex PCR; TCRdb keeps only in-frame clonotypes and omits some of them. This sample has 77,000 or so clones, with over 80% found just once. Sequencing used PBMCs, obtained in a trial of ipilimumab plus nivolumab as post-transplant consolidation. Every receptor here comes from a male donor with diffuse large B-cell lymphoma. The CDR3 runs from the conserved cysteine through the conserved F or W. The D gene is left open where the match is weak. Clone size is not always given. Where it is, it says once, few, many or a class for expanded clones.

abundance	j_gene	d_gene	len	v_gene	CDR3aa	CDR3nt
-	TRBJ2-2	TRBD2	15	TRBV7-2	CASSLAGLAAGELFF	TGTGCCAGCAGCTTAGCGGGACTAGCGGCCGGGGAGCTGTTTTTT
-	TRBJ1-6	-	16	TRBV19	CASSNQGFRFNSPLHF	TGTGCCAGTAGTAACCAGGGATTTAGATTTAATTCACCCCTCCACTTT
few	TRBJ1-3	-	13	TRBV19	CASLENSGNTIYF	TGTGCCAGCTTGGAGAATTCTGGAAACACCATATATTTT
-	TRBJ1-4	-	13	TRBV30	CAWSMEGSGRLFF	TGTGCCTGGAGTATGGAGGGGTCGGGTCGATTGTTTTTT
-	TRBJ2-1	TRBD2	15	TRBV6-1	CASSAGLAGGNEQFF	TGTGCCAGCAGTGCGGGACTAGCGGGGGGTAATGAGCAGTTCTTC
-	TRBJ1-1	-	18	TRBV6-7	CASSYSREGGLFGTEAFF	TGTGCCAGCAGTTACTCGAGGGAAGGGGGGCTTTTTGGCACTGAAGCTTTCTTT
-	TRBJ2-7	TRBD2	18	TRBV4-1	CASSQDISASGGQYEQYF	TGCGCCAGCAGCCAAGATATTTCGGCTAGCGGGGGACAATACGAGCAGTACTTC
-	TRBJ1-2	TRBD1	14	TRBV7-2	CASSRQRTGKGYTF	TGTGCCAGCAGCCGACAGAGGACAGGGAAAGGCTACACCTTC
-	TRBJ1-4	TRBD1	17	TRBV4-2	CASSHRDRGSTNEKLFF	TGTGCCAGCAGCCACCGAGACAGGGGATCAACTAATGAAAAACTGTTTTTT
-	TRBJ2-7	-	11	TRBV6-5	CASSYRSEQYF	TGTGCCAGCAGTTACAGGTCCGAGCAGTACTTC
-	TRBJ1-2	TRBD1	14	TRBV7-9	CASSTGQGAYGYTF	TGTGCCAGCAGCACGGGACAGGGGGCCTATGGCTACACCTTC
-	TRBJ1-1	-	18	TRBV21-1	CASSGGTGMLPLNTEAFF	TGTGCCAGCAGCGGGGGGACAGGGATGTTACCGCTTAACACTGAAGCTTTCTTT
-	TRBJ1-1	-	13	TRBV19	CASAVGTNTEAFF	TGTGCCAGCGCCGTCGGGACCAACACTGAAGCTTTCTTT
-	TRBJ2-5	-	13	TRBV19	CASSIVLGETQYF	TGTGCCAGTAGTATAGTTCTCGGAGAGACCCAGTACTTC
-	TRBJ1-1	TRBD1	16	TRBV15	CATSSGDRGMNTEAFF	TGTGCCACCAGCAGTGGAGACAGGGGCATGAACACTGAAGCTTTCTTT
once	TRBJ1-1	TRBD1	12	TRBV19	CASAGGGRVAFF	TGTGCCAGCGCAGGGGGTGGAAGGGTAGCTTTCTTT
-	TRBJ1-2	-	15	TRBV4-3	CASSQVRGLGYGYTF	TGCGCCAGCAGCCAAGTCCGGGGGTTGGGCTATGGCTACACCTTC
-	TRBJ2-7	-	15	TRBV7-8	CASSLAGSTMYEQYF	TGTGCCAGCAGCTTAGCCGGGAGTACCATGTACGAGCAGTACTTC
-	TRBJ2-1	TRBD1	15	TRBV7-2	CASSLWTGVFNEQFF	TGTGCCAGCAGCTTATGGACAGGGGTATTCAATGAGCAGTTCTTC
-	TRBJ1-4	-	14	TRBV18	CASSAGAYNEKLFF	TGTGCCAGCTCAGCAGGGGCTTATAATGAAAAACTGTTTTTT
-	TRBJ1-6	-	13	TRBV6-6	CAGTRRANSPLHF	TGTGCCGGGACACGGCGGGCTAATTCACCCCTCCACTTT
-	TRBJ1-2	-	13	TRBV5-1	CASKASTDYGYTF	TGCGCCAGCAAGGCCAGCACCGATTATGGCTACACCTTC